This TCR beta chain stems from a study of Tregs in tolerant kidney transplant recipients. The V end was cut by 0 bases, the J end by 4 bases, with 14 bases between. CDR1 SGHDT and CDR2 YYEEEE come from the germline V gene. The CDR3 is 16 amino acids. In regard to this clone: What it binds is unknown.

Clones were sequenced by immunoSEQ multiplex PCR, and TCRdb holds only the in-frame ones, with some missing. The data hold 95,000 to 120,000 clones, with around 91% observed a single time. Points from the study as a whole: The most relevant donor-specific Treg TCRbeta repertoire apparently came from expansion with activated donor B cells. Tolerant patients' donor-specific Tregs expanded beyond overall Tregs, suggesting antigen-driven growth.

This chain links TRBV5-6 with TRBJ2-1, with D maybe TRBD2 (6 bases). This clonotype was obtained from a human donor who received a combined kidney and bone marrow transplant. This material consisted of CD4+ T cells from blood, taken before the transplant. Written as DNA, the CDR3 is TGTGCCAGCAGCTTGGAGGTGGGGGGTGGGTACAATGAGCAGTTCTTC. Translating gives CASSLEVGGGYNEQFF.